Each of the 5 T cell receptor beta chains below was sequenced from the same sample in a study of regulatory T cells in long-lasting Graves disease. Time point indicated: persistent/refractory GD, antithyroid drugs over 5 years with positive TRAb. Construction of the TCR library relied on RNA isolated from PBMCs. In building TCR beta libraries, iRepertoire HTBI primers were used together with Arm-PCR of CDR3 regions. A single record per CDR3 protein comes from TCRdb applying MiXCR to the multiplex PCR reads. The sample holds 350,000 to 500,000 distinct CDR3 sequences; around a fifth are singletons and the top ten take roughly 13%. The source was peripheral blood mononuclear cells (PBMCs), collected when the disease was refractory, from a patient treated with antithyroid drugs. The receptors stem from a female donor with Graves disease.

This clonotype showed up many times. The V call is TRBV12-3 or TRBV12-4, the J call TRBJ1-1; the D is unclear. The CDR3 extends over 14 amino acids. The ends were cut back, 2 bases at V and 4 bases at J, with 11 bases in the middle. The CDR3 region is CASSLMATLTEAFF. CDR3 nucleotides: TGTGCCAGCAGTTTAATGGCTACACTCACTGAAGCTTTCTTT.

The DNA of the CDR3 is TGTGCCAGCTCACCCGGACAGACGTACCAAGAGACCCAGTACTTC. It specifies CASSPGQTYQETQYF. The genes are TRBV18 and TRBJ2-5, with a possible D match to TRBD1 (6 bases). The CDR3 runs 15 residues. The V end was cut by 3 bases, the J end by 0 bases, with 11 bases between. The germline gives CDR1 KGHSH, CDR2 LQKENI.

This clonotype has a count of ten or more. The genes are TRBV12-5 and TRBJ2-2; TRBD2 matches 8 bases. The ends lost 5 bases at V and 1 base at J; junction bases unmatched: 3. This CDR3 spans 15 amino acids. The germline gives CDR1 LGHNT, CDR2 FRNRAP. CDR3 residues: CASGSGSGNTGELFF. CDR3 coding DNA: TGTGCTAGTGGTAGCGGGAGCGGGAACACCGGGGAGCTGTTTTTT. The whole variable domain, filled in from reference TRBV12-5 and TRBJ2-2, reads DARVTQTPRHKVTEMGQEVTMRCQPILGHNTVFWYRQTMMQGLELLAYFRNRAPLDDSGMPKDRFSAEMPDATLATLKIQPSEPRDSAVYFCASGSGSGNTGELFFGEGSRLTVL.

This clonotype was counted many times. V and J are TRBV2 and TRBJ1-1; 7 nucleotides align to TRBD1. The CDR3 is 13 amino acids. With V trimmed by 6 bases and J by 1 base, 2 bases remained unmatched. CDR1 is SNHLY, CDR2 FYNNEI, per germline. The CDR3 coding sequence is TGTGCCAGCAGGGACAGGCCGAACACTGAAGCTTTCTTT. It yields the protein CASRDRPNTEAFF. Full variable domain (missing parts from reference TRBV2 and TRBJ1-1): EPEVTQTPSHQVTQMGQEVILRCVPISNHLYFYWYRQILGQKVEFLVSFYNNEISEKSEIFDDQFSVERPDGSNFTLKIRSTKLEDSAMYFCASRDRPNTEAFFGQGTRLTVV.

This clonotype was picked up a small number of times. The chain is built from TRBV30 and TRBJ2-2; 12 bases map to TRBD2. V dropped 2 bases and J dropped 5; count of bases not matched to a gene: 9. Germline lookup yields CDR1 GTSNPN and CDR2 SVGIG (reference sequence). The CDR3 is 17 residues long. CDR3 bases: TGTGCCTGGAGTCTTCAATCGGGACTAGCGGGTACCGGGGAGCTGTTTTTT. Translating gives CAWSLQSGLAGTGELFF.